This T cell receptor (beta chain) was identified in a study of patients and donors after allogeneic stem cell transplantation. TCRdb called the RT-PCR reads again in MiXCR, with one record for every CDR3 protein. The data contain approximately 160,000 distinct CDR3 sequences, approximately 25% of them seen just once; the ten biggest clones take up 25% to 30%. The sequencing sample was made of blood, either unsorted or a sorted T cell fraction (not recorded which). The receptor was derived from a human donor who was either an allogeneic HSCT recipient or a stem cell or donor lymphocyte infusion donor (not recorded which). It is not recorded whose cells these are; they may come from a transplant donor.

CDR3 residues: CASSQDLWVGDGSYEQYF. The CDR3 region has the DNA TGCGCCAGCAGCCAAGATCTGTGGGTCGGGGACGGGTCCTACGAGCAGTACTTC. The chain is built from TRBV4-3 and TRBJ2-7; D may correspond to TRBD1 or TRBD2 (5 bases each). This CDR3 is built from 18 residues. Trimming removed 0 bases at V and 1 base at J, with 19 bases between. The germline V gene encodes CDR1 LGHNA and CDR2 YSLEER.